Listed below are T cell receptor beta chains from one sample, sequenced in a study of shared clonotypes between healthy human individuals. The method was immunoSEQ multiplex PCR; TCRdb's version includes in-frame clones alone and lacks a portion of them. The repertoire has about 550,000 clones, around 95% of them found once; the top ten carry 0.1% to 0.11%. The sample comprised naive CD8+ T cells sorted from blood. The receptors shown here come from a woman between 25 and 40 years old in good health. The CDR3 runs from the conserved cysteine through the conserved F or W. Fields, in order: clone size, V gene, J gene, D gene, CDR3 length, CDR3 DNA, CDR3 protein. D genes are given only for firm matches. The listing skips clone size in some rows; elsewhere it reads once, few, many or a size class.

-	TRBV28	TRBJ2-1	-	12	TGTGCCAGCAGTTTAAGCAACAATGAGCAGTTCTTC	CASSLSNNEQFF
-	TRBV7-9	TRBJ2-2	TRBD1	15	TGTGCCAGCAGCTCGGACAGGGGGCGCGCCGGGGAGCTGTTTTTT	CASSSDRGRAGELFF
-	TRBV10-2	TRBJ2-3	-	18	TGCGCCAGCAGCGAAAGGGCATGGGGGTTCCAGAGCACAGATACGCAGTATTTT	CASSERAWGFQSTDTQYF
-	TRBV2	TRBJ2-1	-	10	TGTGCCAGCAAGTACAATGAGCAGTTCTTC	CASKYNEQFF
once	TRBV14	TRBJ1-6	TRBD1	21	TGTGCCAGCAGCCAAGATGTGATTGGGACAGGGGGATTCGATCTGGGTTCACCCCTCCACTTT	CASSQDVIGTGGFDLGSPLHF
-	TRBV6-1	TRBJ2-3	TRBD1	14	TGTGCCAGCAGTGACGGGACAGGGGCAGATACGCAGTATTTT	CASSDGTGADTQYF
-	TRBV7-9	TRBJ2-7	TRBD1	15	TGTGCCAGCAGCTCGACCCGGGACAGGGGCTACGAGCAGTACTTC	CASSSTRDRGYEQYF
-	TRBV9	TRBJ2-2	TRBD2	18	TGTGCCAGCAGCGCCGCCCCCGGGACTAGCGGGAGTGACGGGGAGCTGTTTTTT	CASSAAPGTSGSDGELFF
-	TRBV4-1	TRBJ1-6	-	15	TGCGCCAGCAGCCATGTCACATCCCGGAATTCACCCCTCCACTTT	CASSHVTSRNSPLHF
-	TRBV28	TRBJ2-7	TRBD1	18	TGTGCCAGCAGTTCCCTTCGACCTACCGGGACAGGGACCTACGAGCAGTACTTC	CASSSLRPTGTGTYEQYF
-	TRBV27	TRBJ2-7	TRBD2	16	TGTGCCAGCAGTTTGATACTAGCGGGAGGCTCCTACGAGCAGTACTTC	CASSLILAGGSYEQYF
-	TRBV7-8	TRBJ1-5	-	13	TGTGCCAGCAGCACGACCGGGAGCCAGCCCCAGCATTTT	CASSTTGSQPQHF
once	TRBV27	TRBJ2-7	-	15	TGTGCCAGCAGTTTAGCTCTATCTGTATCCTACGAGCAGTACTTC	CASSLALSVSYEQYF
-	TRBV28	TRBJ2-7	-	13	TGTGCCAGCAGTTTTTTAATCAACTACGAGCAGTACTTC	CASSFLINYEQYF
-	TRBV5-4	TRBJ2-3	TRBD1	14	TGTGCCAGCAGCTCTGGGACAGGGGCCGATACGCAGTATTTT	CASSSGTGADTQYF
-	TRBV28	TRBJ2-1	-	20	TGTGCCAGCAGTACTCCACAGGGTCGGGGTACTTCGGTGTCGTACAATGAGCAGTTCTTC	CASSTPQGRGTSVSYNEQFF
-	TRBV15	TRBJ2-3	-	14	TGTGCCACCAGCACTCCCATGAGCACAGATACGCAGTATTTT	CATSTPMSTDTQYF
-	TRBV5-1	TRBJ1-1	-	14	TGCGCCAGCAGCTTGGGACATTCGAACACTGAAGCTTTCTTT	CASSLGHSNTEAFF
-	TRBV7-9	TRBJ1-5	-	15	TGTGCCAGCAGCCCGGGGCCCGACGACAAACAGCCCCAGCATTTT	CASSPGPDDKQPQHF
-	TRBV5-1	TRBJ1-2	-	13	TGCGCCAGCAGCTTGGCAGGGGCCGATGGCTACACCTTC	CASSLAGADGYTF
-	TRBV2	TRBJ2-2	TRBD2	15	TGTGCCAGCAGTGGCACGGGAGGGCCAACCGGGGAGCTGTTTTTT	CASSGTGGPTGELFF
-	TRBV27	TRBJ2-7	-	15	TGTGCCAGCAGTTTATGGGAGGTGGGATGGGGCGAGCAGTACTTC	CASSLWEVGWGEQYF